What follows are 27 T cell receptor beta chains derived from one specimen sequenced in a study of breast tumors, draining lymph nodes, adjacent tissues. One entry per CDR3 protein results from TCRdb running MiXCR on the multiplex PCR reads. The sample lists 66,000 or so distinct CDR3 sequences, approximately 40% seen once, with approximately 8.7% in the top ten. The sequencing sample was made of breast tumor tissue. These receptors were taken from a female donor with breast cancer. Some clones in this sample may be carry-over from other donors' samples.

The chain carries TRBV5-1 and TRBJ1-2; the match to TRBD1 covers 9 bases. The junction had 6 bases not matched to a gene; V was cut back by 4 bases and J by 5 bases. Germline loops: CDR1 SGHRS, CDR2 YFSETQ. CDR3 size: 14 residues. The DNA of the CDR3 is TGCGCCAGCAGCCCCTGGGACAGGGCATATGGCTACACCTTC. Protein product: CASSPWDRAYGYTF.

The rearrangement links TRBV11-3 to TRBJ1-2, with D possibly matching TRBD1 (5 bases). The CDR3 has 11 amino acids. CDR1 and CDR2 from the germline V gene are SGHNT and YENEEA. The ends were cut back, 5 bases at V and 12 bases at J, with 13 bases in the middle. In nucleotides, the CDR3 is TGTGCCAGCAGCCAGGGACGGGGAAACACCTTC. Translated: CASSQGRGNTF.

The chain couples TRBV5-1 to TRBJ2-1; D ambiguous. V was clipped by 0 bases and J by 6 bases, with 13 bases between them. The V gene's germline CDR1 is SGHRS and CDR2 YFSETQ. The CDR3 length is 15 residues. The CDR3 region is CASSLGLISPNEQFF. The DNA of the CDR3 is TGCGCCAGCAGCTTGGGTCTTATCTCTCCCAATGAGCAGTTCTTC.

This clonotype came up many times. The genes are TRBV27 and TRBJ2-7, with 9 bases lining up with TRBD2. Germline lookup yields CDR1 MNHEY and CDR2 SMNVEV (reference sequence). The CDR3 has 15 residues. With V trimmed by 4 bases and J by 5 bases, 9 bases remained unmatched. The CDR3, as DNA: TGTGCCAGCAGTTCCGCGGGCGGGGGGGCCCACGAGCAGTACTTC. This gives the protein CASSSAGGGAHEQYF.

The chain combines TRBV7-4 with TRBJ1-1, with a possible D match to TRBD1 (5 bases). The CDR3 totals 15 residues. The V gene's germline CDR1 is SGHVT and CDR2 SQSDAQ. Trimming took off 1 base at V and 3 bases at J, with 12 bases between the two ends. This CDR3 is CASSLGQGHDTEAFF. The CDR3, as DNA: TGTGCCAGCAGCTTAGGGCAGGGTCACGACACTGAAGCTTTCTTT.

The CDR3 protein is CAISESGLAGDLADTQYF. CDR3 DNA: TGTGCCATCAGTGAGTCGGGACTAGCGGGAGATCTTGCAGATACGCAGTATTTT. This chain joins TRBV10-3 and TRBJ2-3; TRBD2 matches at 14 bases. J lost 4 bases, V lost 0 bases, and 6 bases had no gene match. Germline lookup yields CDR1 ENHRY and CDR2 SYGVKD. This CDR3 region has 18 residues.

This chain links TRBV12-3 or TRBV12-4 with TRBJ2-1; 11 bases agree with TRBD2. The CDR3 runs 15 residues. V was clipped by 2 bases and J by 15 bases; unmatched bases: 12. DNA for the CDR3: TGTGCCAGCAGTTTAACTAGCGGGGGTGCGCCGAGGGCGTTCTTC. Translation: CASSLTSGGAPRAFF.

This clonotype came up many times. The rearrangement links TRBV5-1 to TRBJ1-1; D ambiguous. This CDR3 contains 15 residues. Trimming removed 1 base from V and 1 base from J, with 11 bases in between. CDR1 SGHRS and CDR2 YFSETQ come from the germline V gene. The CDR3 DNA reads as TGCGCCAGCAGCTTGTCGGGGAACAAGAACACTGAAGCTTTCTTT. This translates into CASSLSGNKNTEAFF.

The chain employs TRBV28 and TRBJ1-2; TRBD1 aligns across 8 bases. In germline, CDR1 is MDHEN, CDR2 SYDVKM. CDR3 length: 15 residues. The V gene end was trimmed by 4 bases and the J gene end by 8 bases; junction bases not matched to a gene: 12. CDR3 amino acids: CASSWEDRAGEGYTF. CDR3 nucleotide sequence: TGTGCCAGCAGTTGGGAGGACAGGGCGGGAGAGGGCTACACCTTC.

This clonotype was picked up a small number of times. V is TRBV9 and J is TRBJ2-2; D unresolved. There are 14 residues in the CDR3. Germline V gives CDR1 SGDLS, CDR2 YYNGEE. V was cut by 3 bases and J by 0 bases, with 6 bases left in between. The CDR3 region has the DNA TGTGCCAGCAGCGGGCCCGCGAACACCGGGGAGCTGTTTTTT. Translation: CASSGPANTGELFF.

This clonotype came up a few times. A much bigger clone sits one base away, suggesting this may be a read error. V is TRBV9 and J is TRBJ2-3; TRBD2 agrees at 7 bases. Looked up from germline, CDR1 is SGDLS and CDR2 is YYNGEE. There are 14 residues in the CDR3. CDR3 sequence (DNA): TGTGCCAGCAGCCCGACTAGCAGAGGGGATACGCAGTCTTTT. It is translated as CASSPTSRGDTQSF.

In its sample, this clonotype was seen many times. The gene calls are TRBV12-3 or TRBV12-4 and TRBJ2-5; D is perhaps TRBD1 (5 bases). Deletions cut 4 bases from V and 4 bases from J, with 13 bases between. The CDR3 runs to 14 residues. The CDR3 spells CASSSSGWGETQYF. Written as DNA, the CDR3 is TGTGCCAGCAGTTCCTCAGGGTGGGGAGAGACCCAGTACTTC.

Ten or more counts support this clonotype. It may be a read error: a sequence one base away is much more abundant. The gene calls are TRBV11-2 and TRBJ2-1, with 9 bases that match TRBD1. The CDR3 totals 14 residues. Germline assignment: CDR1 SGHAT and CDR2 FQNNGV. V was pared by 6 bases and J by 6 bases, with 6 bases of the junction left unmatched. The DNA of the CDR3 is TGTGCCAGCAGTAGAACAGGGGGCGCCAATGAGCAGTTCTTC. Its protein product is CASSRTGGANEQFF.

In its sample, this clonotype was seen many times. The chain couples TRBV24-1 to TRBJ2-1; the match to TRBD1 covers 9 bases. V was pared by 3 bases and J by 2 bases, with 4 bases of the junction left unmatched. Germline values: CDR1 KGHDR, CDR2 SFDVKD. The CDR3 is made up of 16 amino acids. This CDR3 reads CATSDNRDRAYNEQFF. CDR3 coding DNA: TGTGCCACCAGTGATAACCGGGACAGGGCCTACAATGAGCAGTTCTTC.

The chain couples TRBV29-1 to TRBJ1-2; D is uncertain. V gave up 6 bases and J gave up 4 bases, with 27 bases separating them. Per the germline V gene, CDR1 is SQVTM and CDR2 is ANQGSEA. CDR3 size: 17 residues. CDR3 in amino acids: CSVYRVTYNEQFYGYTF. The DNA for the CDR3 is TGCAGCGTGTACCGGGTTACCTACAATGAGCAGTTCTATGGCTACACCTTC.

This clonotype was seen more than once but under ten times. The rearrangement links TRBV19 to TRBJ2-4; D not certain. The length of the CDR3 is 14 residues. V dropped 1 base and J dropped 0 bases, with 4 bases sitting between them. From germline, CDR1 is LNHDA and CDR2 SQIVND (reference sequence). The CDR3 sequence is CASSIAAAKNIQYF. DNA for the CDR3: TGTGCCAGTAGTATAGCGGCAGCCAAAAACATTCAGTACTTC. Variable domain in full (rest from reference TRBV19 and TRBJ2-4): DGGITQSPKYLFRKEGQNVTLSCEQNLNHDAMYWYRQDPGQGLRLIYYSQIVNDFQKGDIAEGYSVSREKKESFPLTVTSAQKNPTAFYLCASSIAAAKNIQYFGAGTRLSVL.

Regarding this clonotype: No DNA is shown, since the ends of the CDR3 on it are uncertain; the CDR3 is the one TCRdb lists. The rearrangement links TRBV11-3 to TRBJ2-7; TRBD2, the table's D call, lacks a check against the DNA. Per the germline V gene, CDR1 is SGHNT and CDR2 is YENEEA. Ends included, the CDR3 has 21 residues. The CDR3 sequence is CASSFYICSARPYRDPYEQYF.

The chain employs TRBV7-3 and TRBJ2-1, with D maybe TRBD2 (5 bases). Trimming pared 0 bases from V and 12 bases from J, leaving 18 bases between. Germline CDR1 is SGHTA and CDR2 is FQGTGA. The CDR3 covers 15 residues. CDR3 loop: CASSLTAGPTDTQFF. Here the CDR3 DNA reads TGTGCCAGCAGCTTAACGGCGGGCCCCACAGATACGCAGTTCTTC. The variable domain in full, with the rest retrieved from reference TRBV7-3 and TRBJ2-1, is GAGVSQTPSNKVTEKGKYVELRCDPISGHTALYWYRQSLGQGPEFLIYFQGTGAADDSGLPNDRFFAVRPEGSVSTLKIQRTERGDSAVYLCASSLTAGPTDTQFFGPGTRLTVL.

This clonotype was picked up one time. This sequence joins TRBV14 and TRBJ2-7; 8 nucleotides agree with TRBD1. The V and J ends lost 1 base and 3 bases, in that order; junction bases with no gene match: 2. Germline V CDR1 and CDR2: SGHDN, FVKESK. This CDR3 is 14 amino acids long. In DNA form, the CDR3 reads TGTGCCAGCAGCCAAGGACAGGGGAGCTACGAGCAGTACTTC. Protein product: CASSQGQGSYEQYF.

The V and J genes are TRBV7-9 and TRBJ2-1; 11 nucleotides align to TRBD1. Per the germline V gene, CDR1 is SEHNR and CDR2 is FQNEAQ (reference sequence). V was pared by 1 base and J by 6 bases, with 8 bases of the junction left unmatched. This CDR3 has 17 amino acids. CDR3 bases: TGTGCCAGCAGCTTAGGGTTCGGCGGGACAGGGGGCAATGAGCAGTTCTTC. It encodes CASSLGFGGTGGNEQFF.

There are many counts of this clonotype. The V call is TRBV13, the J call TRBJ2-5, with D tentatively TRBD1 (5 bases). Between the trimmed V and J ends, which lost 5 bases and 2 bases, there was a span of 6 bases. This CDR3 comprises 12 residues. The germline CDR1 and CDR2 sequences are PRHDT and FYEKMQ (reference sequence). The chain's CDR3 is CASSRGQETQYF. The CDR3 nucleotides are TGTGCCAGCAGCAGGGGTCAAGAGACCCAGTACTTC.

This clonotype has at least ten counts. CDR3: CSASFGGGAYEQYF. The CDR3, as DNA: TGCAGTGCTAGTTTTGGCGGGGGGGCCTACGAGCAGTACTTC. This chain links TRBV20-1 with TRBJ2-7; 9 bases align to TRBD2. CDR3 size: 14 residues. V dropped 3 bases and J dropped 2; count of bases not matched to a gene: 5. CDR1 is DFQATT, CDR2 SNEGSKA, per germline (reference sequence).

The V call is TRBV7-2, the J call TRBJ2-7; 11 bases line up with TRBD2. Germline loops: CDR1 SGHTA, CDR2 FQGNSA. Trimming took 1 base from V and 0 from J; bases not matched to a gene: 5. There are 17 residues in the CDR3. CDR3 DNA sequence: TGTGCCAGCAGCTTAGAGACTAGCGGGGAGTACTCCTACGAGCAGTACTTC. It yields the protein CASSLETSGEYSYEQYF.

V is TRBV19 and J is TRBJ2-7; 12 nucleotides agree with TRBD2. The CDR3 consists of 15 residues. J was trimmed by 6 bases and V by 5 bases; bases with no gene match: 8. In germline, CDR1 is LNHDA, CDR2 SQIVND (reference sequence). The CDR3 DNA follows: TGTGCCAGTAGTGGATCTAGCGGGAGGGGTCGCGAGCAGTACTTC. It translates to CASSGSSGRGREQYF.

This clonotype was found many times. V is TRBV5-4 and J is TRBJ2-7; no firm D call. The V end was cut by 1 base, the J end by 6 bases, with 17 bases between. The CDR3 sequence is 15 residues long. From germline, CDR1 is SGHNT and CDR2 YYREEE (reference sequence). CDR3 protein: CASSLIDRSAREQYF. The CDR3 nucleotides read TGTGCCAGCAGCTTGATTGACCGCTCGGCGCGCGAGCAGTACTTC.

The chain carries TRBV7-6 and TRBJ1-5, with D possibly matching TRBD1 (5 bases). The CDR3 is made up of 14 amino acids. Germline V gene sequence: CDR1 SGHVS, CDR2 FNYEAQ. Trimming pared 4 bases from V and 7 bases from J, leaving 14 bases between. CDR3 sequence reads: CASSWNLRGQPQHF. The CDR3 DNA sequence: TGTGCCAGCAGCTGGAACTTGAGGGGACAGCCCCAGCATTTT.

With regard to this clonotype: This may stem from a read error, because a much larger clone lies one nucleotide away. Here the CDR3 reads CASSSRKGQRAYEQYF. The CDR3 DNA reads TGTGCCAGCTCTTCACGAAAGGGACAGCGAGCCTACGAGCAGTACTTC. The chain couples TRBV18 to TRBJ2-7; 7 bases are shared with TRBD1. The CDR3 totals 16 residues. Germline V CDR1 and CDR2: KGHSH, LQKENI. The V and J ends lost 6 bases and 2 bases, in that order; junction bases with no gene match: 13.